Following are 21 T cell receptor beta chains from one sample sequenced in a study of human T cells and chemical hapten exposure. TCRdb called the RACE reads again in MiXCR, with one record for every CDR3 protein. The sample holds some 52,000 distinct CDR3 sequences; 9.5% to 12% are singletons and the top ten take 1.8%. Time point in this sample: patch test 1, 2 weeks after DPC sensitization. Treatment of the sample: therapeutic diphenylcyclopropenone sensitization with weekly scalp DPC. Unfractionated whole blood served as the source for total RNA extraction. The specimen was whole blood, collected in connection with sensitization to the hapten diphenylcyclopropenone (DPC). All receptors come from a woman between 40 and 55 years old with alopecia areata. Some clones in this sample may be carry-over from other donors' samples.

This clonotype has a count of ten or more. The CDR3 DNA reads TGTGCCAGCAGCTTAACAGGTTCGAACACCGGGGAGCTGTTTTTT. It is translated as CASSLTGSNTGELFF. The chain carries TRBV11-2 and TRBJ2-2; TRBD1 might be the D (5 bases). Germline CDR1 reads SGHAT; CDR2 reads FQNNGV. The CDR3 spans 15 residues. The V gene lost 2 bases and the J gene lost 0 bases, with 7 bases spanning the gap.

This clonotype has a count of ten or more. This chain uses TRBV11-2 with TRBJ1-5; D possibly corresponds to TRBD1 (5 bases). The ends were cut back, 4 bases at V and 4 bases at J, with 14 bases in the middle. The CDR3 runs 15 residues. The germline V gene has CDR1 SGHAT and CDR2 FQNNGV. CDR3 DNA: TGTGCCAGCAGCTCCGCCCCGGGGGAGAATCAGCCCCAGCATTTT. Protein product: CASSSAPGENQPQHF. The whole variable domain, remainder taken from reference TRBV11-2 and TRBJ1-5, is EAGVAQSPRYKIIEKRQSVAFWCNPISGHATLYWYQQILGQGPKLLIQFQNNGVVDDSQLPKDRFSAERLKGVDSTLKIQPAKLEDSAVYLCASSSAPGENQPQHFGDGTRLSIL.

This clonotype was seen a handful of times. V gene TRBV7-9 combines with J gene TRBJ1-1; the D is unclear. The CDR3 runs 13 residues. V was clipped by 1 base and J by 6 bases, with 9 bases between them. Germline-derived CDR1 and CDR2 are SEHNR and FQNEAQ (reference sequence). The CDR3 DNA is TGTGCCAGCAGCTTAGGTTCCGTGGCTGAAGCTTTCTTT. Translating gives CASSLGSVAEAFF. The full variable domain, rest sourced from reference TRBV7-9 and TRBJ1-1, is DTGVSQNPRHKITKRGQNVTFRCDPISEHNRLYWYRQTLGQGPEFLTYFQNEAQLEKSRLLSDRFSAERPKGSFSTLEIQRTEQGDSAMYLCASSLGSVAEAFFGQGTRLTVV.

This sequence joins TRBV28 and TRBJ2-6, with D possibly matching TRBD2 (5 bases). CDR1 and CDR2 from the germline V gene are MDHEN and SYDVKM. Trimming stripped 5 bases from V and 1 base from J, with 6 bases between. The CDR3 spans 14 residues. The CDR3 nucleotides are TGTGCCAGCAGTCGGACTTCTGGGGCCAACGTCCTGACTTTC. It encodes CASSRTSGANVLTF.

This clonotype has just a few counts. This chain uses TRBV18 with TRBJ1-1, with D possibly being TRBD1 (5 bases). The CDR3 sequence is 14 residues long. Per the germline V gene, CDR1 is KGHSH and CDR2 is LQKENI. Between the trimmed V and J ends, which lost 2 bases and 0 bases, there was a span of 7 bases. CDR3 DNA: TGTGCCAGCTCACCAAGACAGATGAACACTGAAGCTTTCTTT. The encoded protein is CASSPRQMNTEAFF.

This clonotype was recorded many times. The V call is TRBV29-1, the J call TRBJ1-2; no definite D call. The CDR3 sequence is 12 residues long. The germline gives CDR1 SQVTM, CDR2 ANQGSEA. V lost 1 base and J lost 7, with 10 bases in between. CDR3 protein: CSVEGGGVGYTF. The CDR3 nucleotides read TGCAGCGTTGAAGGCGGTGGGGTTGGCTACACCTTC.

The V gene is TRBV20-1, the J gene TRBJ2-7; the match to TRBD2 covers 12 bases. CDR3 length: 15 residues. CDR1 and CDR2 from the germline V gene are DFQATT and SNEGSKA (reference sequence). Unmatched junction bases numbered 5, after V lost 1 base and J lost 4 bases. This chain's CDR3 is CSARVLAGGKYEQYF. CDR3 DNA: TGCAGTGCTAGAGTTCTAGCGGGAGGGAAGTACGAGCAGTACTTC.

This clonotype was detected many times. The chain uses TRBV2 and TRBJ1-5; D is undetermined. The germline V gene has CDR1 SNHLY and CDR2 FYNNEI. The ends were cut back, 2 bases at V and 2 bases at J, with 10 bases in the middle. The CDR3 is 15 residues long. The CDR3: CASSERHQGNQPQHF. CDR3 in DNA: TGTGCCAGCAGTGAACGTCATCAGGGCAATCAGCCCCAGCATTTT.

The chain employs TRBV12-3 or TRBV12-4 and TRBJ1-5; tentatively, D is TRBD1 (6 bases). CDR3 length: 12 residues. The ends were cut back, 6 bases at V and 8 bases at J, with 11 bases in the middle. In nucleotides, the CDR3 is TGTGCCAGCAGGATTAGGGGGGAGCCCCAGCATTTT. Protein: CASRIRGEPQHF.

This clonotype was seen ten or more times. The gene calls are TRBV12-3 or TRBV12-4 and TRBJ2-3; possibly TRBD1 for D (6 bases). This CDR3 comprises 19 residues. V was cut by 3 bases and J by 4 bases, with 26 bases left in between. CDR3 sequence: CASSFTRTARTERADTQYF. CDR3 bases: TGTGCCAGCAGTTTTACCCGGACAGCCAGAACAGAAAGGGCAGATACGCAGTATTTT.

This clonotype was observed a few times. This chain links TRBV10-3 with TRBJ1-1, with D possibly being TRBD1 (5 bases). Germline values: CDR1 ENHRY, CDR2 SYGVKD. Between the trimmed V and J ends, which lost 7 bases and 0 bases, there was a span of 12 bases. The length of the CDR3 is 14 residues. For the CDR3, the DNA is TGTGCCATCAACGGGGGACGGCTGAACACTGAAGCTTTCTTT. It encodes CAINGGRLNTEAFF.

This clonotype was seen a handful of times. The J gene is TRBJ1-1, the V gene TRBV18; possibly TRBD1 for D (6 bases). The germline V and J ends were trimmed by 0 bases and 13 bases, with 18 bases remaining between them. The CDR3 is 14 residues long. CDR1 and CDR2 (germline): KGHSH, LQKENI. CDR3 nucleotides: TGTGCCAGCTCACCACCGAGAGGGGGAAGGTTGGGTTTCTTT. It is translated as CASSPPRGGRLGFF.

This clonotype was detected many times. The chain is built from TRBV6-2 or TRBV6-3 and TRBJ2-3, with TRBD1 matching 7 bases. Germline V CDR1 and CDR2: MNHEY, SVGEGT. The CDR3 has 15 residues. V was clipped by 5 bases and J by 1 base; unmatched bases: 6. CDR3 in DNA: TGTGCCAGCAGTAGCCGACAGGGACGCACAGATACGCAGTATTTT. It translates to CASSSRQGRTDTQYF.

This clonotype showed up just a few times. The rearrangement uses TRBV10-3 and TRBJ2-1, with D maybe TRBD2 (6 bases). Germline-derived CDR1 and CDR2 are ENHRY and SYGVKD. V lost 7 bases to trimming and J lost 4 bases, with 11 bases between them. This CDR3 contains 13 residues. The chain's CDR3 is CAIMAGQYNEQFF. CDR3 DNA sequence: TGTGCCATCATGGCGGGGCAATACAATGAGCAGTTCTTC.

At least ten counts were recorded for this clonotype. The chain is built from TRBV9 and TRBJ2-1, with 16 bases fitting TRBD2. CDR3 size: 20 residues. With 4 bases clipped from V and 0 bases from J, the junction kept 10 bases outside the gene matches. Germline-derived CDR1 and CDR2 are SGDLS and YYNGEE. The CDR3 here is CASSLAGTSGRVSSYNEQFF. In nucleotides, the CDR3 is TGTGCCAGCAGCCTAGCCGGGACTAGCGGGAGGGTAAGCTCCTACAATGAGCAGTTCTTC.

This clonotype has a count of ten or more. The V gene is TRBV2, the J gene TRBJ1-6; the D is unclear. CDR1 is SNHLY and CDR2 is FYNNEI in the germline V gene. The CDR3 runs 17 residues. V lost 6 bases and J 0 bases, leaving 15 bases between the germline ends. As DNA, the CDR3 is TGTGCCAGCAGAATCAGGATCTTAAGCTCCTATAATTCACCCCTCCACTTT. As protein: CASRIRILSSYNSPLHF.

The chain employs TRBV5-1 and TRBJ2-7; no clear D gene. This CDR3 contains 13 residues. The germline CDR1 and CDR2 sequences are SGHRS and YFSETQ. Trimming removed 5 bases at V and 5 bases at J, with 14 bases between. As DNA, the CDR3 is TGCGCCAGCAGAAGGCAGAATATGCACGAGCAGTACTTC. This gives the protein CASRRQNMHEQYF.

As DNA, the CDR3 is TGTGCCAGCAGCCATCCGTTTATGGAGACCCAGTACTTC. It encodes CASSHPFMETQYF. The V call is TRBV5-4, the J call TRBJ2-5; D is undetermined. There are 13 residues in the CDR3. Germline V lookup: CDR1 SGHNT, CDR2 YYREEE (reference sequence). V lost 4 bases to trimming and J lost 5 bases, with 12 bases between them.

By its share, this clonotype is large. The genes are TRBV21-1 and TRBJ1-1. TRBV21-1 counts as a pseudogene. The CDR3 is 15 residues long. The CDR3: CASSKGARGGTEAFF. The DNA for the CDR3 is TGTGCCAGCAGCAAAGGGGCCAGGGGAGGGACTGAAGCTTTCTTT.

This clonotype showed up many times. CDR3 DNA: TGTGCCAGCAGCTTCAAAGGGGTCGACTCCTACGAGCAGTACTTC. Translation gives CASSFKGVDSYEQYF. The chain links TRBV7-9 to TRBJ2-7; D may be TRBD1 (5 bases). The CDR3 extends over 15 amino acids. The germline V gene has CDR1 SEHNR and CDR2 FQNEAQ (reference sequence). V was pared by 3 bases and J by 0 bases, with 12 bases between.

A few counts support this clonotype. This chain links TRBV11-3 with TRBJ2-6; D is undetermined. The germline CDR1 and CDR2 sequences are SGHNT and YENEEA. The V end lost 10 bases, the J end lost 4 bases, and 14 bases lay between the germline ends. The CDR3 sequence is 14 residues long. The CDR3 DNA reads TGTGCCATAAGCCAGGTGTTGGGGGCCAACGTCCTGACTTTC. Translating gives CAISQVLGANVLTF. The entire variable domain, with the rest obtained from reference TRBV11-3 and TRBJ2-6, is as follows: EAGVVQSPRYKIIEKKQPVAFWCNPISGHNTLYWYLQNLGQGPELLIRYENEEAVDDSQLPKDRFSAERLKGVDSTLKIQPAELGDSAVYLCAISQVLGANVLTFGAGSRLTVL.